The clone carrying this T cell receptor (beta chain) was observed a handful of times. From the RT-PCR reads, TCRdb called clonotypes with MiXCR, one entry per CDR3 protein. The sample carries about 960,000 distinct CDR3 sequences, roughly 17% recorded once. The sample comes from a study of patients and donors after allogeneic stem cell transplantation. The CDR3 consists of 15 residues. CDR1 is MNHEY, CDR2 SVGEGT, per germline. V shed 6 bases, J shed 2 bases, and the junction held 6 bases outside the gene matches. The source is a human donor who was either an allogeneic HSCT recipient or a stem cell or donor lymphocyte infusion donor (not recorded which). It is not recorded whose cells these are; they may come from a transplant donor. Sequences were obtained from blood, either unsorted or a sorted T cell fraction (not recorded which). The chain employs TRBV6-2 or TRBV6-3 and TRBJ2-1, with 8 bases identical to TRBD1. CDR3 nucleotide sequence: TGTGCCAGCAGCCTGACAGGGGCCACCTACAATGAGCAGTTCTTC. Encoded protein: CASSLTGATYNEQFF.